This TCR beta chain was recorded in a study of cytomegalovirus exposure and HLA in healthy donors. From the 120-subject validation cohort, which was separate from the roughly 670-subject first cohort, the donors were drawn. Clones were read by immunoSEQ multiplex PCR, and TCRdb kept only the in-frame ones, dropping some. The sample consists of fewer than 200,000 clones, 80% to 90% of them appearing once. This CDR3 has 15 residues. CDR1 and CDR2 (germline): MNHEY, SVGAGI. Trimming at V came to 3 bases and at J to 5 bases, leaving 6 bases not matched to a gene. As to this clone: Its target is unknown.

The study, taken as a whole, reports: Among TCR sequences, most were rare, though some public TCRs appeared in many donors. One later analysis, an examination of the approximately 130 validation repertoires, found that first-cohort TCR clusters tended to co-occur in them. In vitro, a few CMV-associated chains proved specific for CMV antigens.

The rearrangement joins TRBV6-5 to TRBJ1-2; 10 nucleotides align to TRBD1. The sequencing sample was made of PBMCs. This clonotype was obtained from a woman aged 30 to 39 in good health and CMV-seronegative. In DNA, the CDR3 is TGTGCCAGCAGTTATCGGGACAGGGGCGTATATGGCTACACCTTC. Its protein product is CASSYRDRGVYGYTF.